A selection of T cell receptor beta chains follows, all from one sample in a study of blood T cells in healthy people across ages. MiXCR, run by TCRdb on the 5' RACE reads, gives a single entry per CDR3 protein. The sample has about 1.6 million distinct CDR3 sequences; almost 35% are singletons. Sequenced input: blood. The receptors come from a woman aged 25 to 39 in good health. The CDR3 runs from the conserved cysteine through the conserved F or W. D genes are given only for firm matches. Size is omitted from some rows. Given values are once, few, many or a class for expanded clones.

size: few; D: .; J: TRBJ2-5; V: TRBV5-1; CDR3: CASSLVSGKETQYF; DNA: TGCGCCAGCAGCTTGGTCTCAGGGAAAGAGACCCAGTACTTC
size: few; D: TRBD2; J: TRBJ2-1; V: TRBV9; CDR3: CASSVRRGGTYNEQFF; DNA: TGTGCCAGCAGCGTAAGGCGGGGGGGGACCTACAATGAGCAGTTCTTC
size: .; D: .; J: TRBJ2-5; V: TRBV2; CDR3: CASSRQVGETQYF; DNA: TGTGCCAGCAGTAGACAGGTCGGAGAGACCCAGTACTTC
size: .; D: TRBD2; J: TRBJ2-1; V: TRBV27; CDR3: CASSDGASGNNEQFF; DNA: TGTGCCAGCAGTGACGGGGCTAGCGGAAACAATGAGCAGTTCTTC
size: few; D: TRBD2; J: TRBJ2-5; V: TRBV12-3/TRBV12-4; CDR3: CASSTGTSGRYNEQYF; DNA: TGTGCCAGCAGCACCGGGACTAGCGGGCGTTACAATGAGCAGTACTTC
size: .; D: .; J: TRBJ2-7; V: TRBV25-1; CDR3: CASGRDFPYEQYF; DNA: TGTGCCAGCGGACGGGACTTTCCCTACGAGCAGTACTTC
size: many; D: TRBD1; J: TRBJ2-1; V: TRBV29-1; CDR3: CSVEGTGGYNEQFF; DNA: TGCAGCGTTGAAGGGACAGGGGGCTACAATGAGCAGTTCTTC
size: .; D: .; J: TRBJ2-2; V: TRBV27; CDR3: CASSLSKYGTGELFF; DNA: TGTGCCAGCAGTCTATCTAAGTATGGCACCGGGGAGCTGTTTTTT
size: few; D: .; J: TRBJ2-3; V: TRBV30; CDR3: CACGGVFGDNFNTDTQYF; DNA: TGTGCCTGCGGAGGGGTATTCGGGGACAATTTCAATACAGATACGCAGTATTTT
size: few; D: .; J: TRBJ1-5; V: TRBV12-3/TRBV12-4; CDR3: CASQDNSNQPQHF; DNA: TGTGCCAGCCAGGATAATAGCAATCAGCCCCAGCATTTT
size: few; D: .; J: TRBJ2-5; V: TRBV25-1; CDR3: CASSEEGREETQYF; DNA: TGTGCCAGCAGTGAGGAAGGCAGGGAAGAGACCCAGTACTTC
size: many; D: .; J: TRBJ2-7; V: TRBV15; CDR3: CATSRDTQGSHEQYF; DNA: TGTGCCACCAGCAGAGATACCCAGGGTAGCCACGAGCAGTACTTC
size: .; D: .; J: TRBJ2-3; V: TRBV7-2; CDR3: CASPVRADTQYF; DNA: TGTGCCAGCCCCGTCAGGGCTGATACGCAGTATTTT
size: .; D: .; J: TRBJ1-5; V: TRBV18; CDR3: CASSPSGYQPQHF; DNA: TGTGCCAGCTCACCCTCAGGGTATCAGCCCCAGCATTTT
size: .; D: .; J: TRBJ2-5; V: TRBV5-4; CDR3: CASSTHREETQYF; DNA: TGTGCCAGCAGCACTCACAGGGAGGAGACCCAGTACTTC
size: few; D: TRBD2; J: TRBJ2-1; V: TRBV12-3/TRBV12-4; CDR3: CASMASGGDYNEQFF; DNA: TGTGCCAGCATGGCTAGCGGGGGGGATTACAATGAGCAGTTCTTC
size: .; D: .; J: TRBJ2-5; V: TRBV20-1; CDR3: CSASQTEYWETQYF; DNA: TGCAGTGCTTCCCAGACAGAATACTGGGAGACCCAGTACTTC
size: .; D: .; J: TRBJ2-3; V: TRBV27; CDR3: CASSTGFSTDTQYF; DNA: TGTGCCAGCAGTACTGGATTTAGCACAGATACGCAGTATTTT
size: .; D: .; J: TRBJ2-7; V: TRBV20-1; CDR3: CSVRSHSQYEQYF; DNA: TGCAGTGTTAGATCCCACAGCCAATACGAGCAGTACTTC
size: .; D: .; J: TRBJ2-3; V: TRBV2; CDR3: CASSEHSGGTDTQYF; DNA: TGTGCCAGCAGTGAACATTCGGGGGGCACAGATACGCAGTATTTT
size: .; D: TRBD2; J: TRBJ2-7; V: TRBV9; CDR3: CASSVAGEGEQYF; DNA: TGTGCCAGCAGCGTAGCGGGGGAGGGCGAGCAGTACTTC
size: many; D: TRBD1; J: TRBJ2-4; V: TRBV20-1; CDR3: CSATRTGENIQYF; DNA: TGCAGTGCAACTCGGACAGGGGAAAACATTCAGTACTTC
size: few; D: TRBD1; J: TRBJ2-7; V: TRBV7-9; CDR3: CASSLPGQGSREQYF; DNA: TGTGCCAGCAGCCTACCGGGACAGGGGTCCCGCGAGCAGTACTTC
size: .; D: TRBD2; J: TRBJ2-3; V: TRBV20-1; CDR3: CRGLGANTDTQYF; DNA: TGCAGGGGACTAGGGGCGAACACAGATACGCAGTATTTT
size: .; D: .; J: TRBJ2-7; V: TRBV5-1; CDR3: CASSLVSPQSPYEQYF; DNA: TGCGCCAGCAGCTTGGTGTCCCCGCAGTCCCCCTACGAGCAGTACTTC
size: .; D: TRBD1; J: TRBJ1-4; V: TRBV6-6; CDR3: CASSPLDRVGVEKLFF; DNA: TGTGCCAGCAGTCCCCTGGACAGGGTGGGGGTTGAAAAACTGTTTTTT
size: few; D: TRBD2; J: TRBJ2-7; V: TRBV5-1; CDR3: CASSLSGGAVYEQYF; DNA: TGCGCCAGCAGCCTTAGCGGGGGGGCCGTCTACGAGCAGTACTTC
size: once; D: .; J: TRBJ2-5; V: TRBV12-3/TRBV12-4; CDR3: CASSSNSTETQYF; DNA: TGTGCCAGCAGTTCGAACAGTACGGAGACCCAGTACTTC
size: .; D: .; J: TRBJ1-6; V: TRBV20-1; CDR3: CSAPGRSKANSPLHF; DNA: TGCAGTGCTCCTGGACGGAGCAAAGCTAATTCACCCCTCCACTTT
size: .; D: .; J: TRBJ2-3; V: TRBV6-1; CDR3: CASSGLWGTDTQYF; DNA: TGTGCCAGCAGTGGCCTCTGGGGCACAGATACGCAGTATTTT
size: many; D: TRBD1; J: TRBJ2-7; V: TRBV5-1; CDR3: CASSLDRWTGGYEQYF; DNA: TGCGCCAGCAGCTTGGATCGATGGACAGGAGGATACGAGCAGTACTTC
size: few; D: .; J: TRBJ2-7; V: TRBV5-4; CDR3: CASSLGHPSDYEQYF; DNA: TGTGCCAGCAGCTTGGGACACCCAAGCGACTACGAGCAGTACTTC
size: few; D: .; J: TRBJ1-2; V: TRBV5-1; CDR3: CASSLESGGGVRGYTF; DNA: TGCGCCAGCAGCTTGGAGTCTGGAGGAGGGGTGCGTGGCTACACCTTC
size: few; D: .; J: TRBJ1-4; V: TRBV6-6; CDR3: CASSPGASEKLFF; DNA: TGTGCCAGCAGCCCGGGGGCTAGTGAAAAACTGTTTTTT
size: many; D: .; J: TRBJ2-7; V: TRBV20-1; CDR3: CSARDPEQYF; DNA: TGCAGTGCTAGAGACCCCGAGCAGTACTTC
size: .; D: TRBD1; J: TRBJ1-4; V: TRBV5-1; CDR3: CASSFAGQGANEKLFF; DNA: TGCGCCAGCAGCTTTGCCGGACAGGGAGCTAATGAAAAACTGTTTTTT
size: .; D: TRBD1; J: TRBJ1-2; V: TRBV7-9; CDR3: CASSPTQDRVNGYTF; DNA: TGTGCCAGCAGCCCAACCCAGGACAGGGTCAATGGCTACACCTTC
size: .; D: .; J: TRBJ1-1; V: TRBV12-3/TRBV12-4; CDR3: CASNGGRYTEAFF; DNA: TGTGCCAGCAATGGGGGCAGGTACACTGAAGCTTTCTTT
size: .; D: .; J: TRBJ1-1; V: TRBV29-1; CDR3: CSVSRANTEAFF; DNA: TGCAGCGTTAGCCGGGCAAACACTGAAGCTTTCTTT
size: .; D: .; J: TRBJ2-1; V: TRBV7-2; CDR3: CASSLKIGVKQFF; DNA: TGTGCCAGCAGCCTGAAAATTGGGGTAAAGCAGTTCTTC
size: few; D: TRBD1; J: TRBJ1-1; V: TRBV3-1; CDR3: CASSRRDRVTEAFF; DNA: TGTGCCAGCAGCCGGAGGGACAGGGTCACTGAAGCTTTCTTT
size: .; D: .; J: TRBJ2-7; V: TRBV27; CDR3: CASSLISGSIYEQYF; DNA: TGTGCCAGCAGTTTAATTTCGGGGTCCATCTACGAGCAGTACTTC
size: .; D: .; J: TRBJ2-1; V: TRBV29-1; CDR3: CSVGADNEQFF; DNA: TGCAGCGTTGGGGCGGACAATGAGCAGTTCTTC
size: .; D: .; J: TRBJ2-7; V: TRBV2; CDR3: CASAPGFHEQYF; DNA: TGTGCCAGCGCTCCAGGTTTCCACGAGCAGTACTTC
size: many; D: .; J: TRBJ2-5; V: TRBV5-1; CDR3: CASSTGGGETQYF; DNA: TGTGCCAGCAGCACCGGAGGGGGAGAGACCCAGTACTTC
size: few; D: TRBD1; J: TRBJ2-5; V: TRBV5-6; CDR3: CASSKETGGTETQYF; DNA: TGTGCCAGCAGCAAGGAGACAGGGGGTACAGAGACCCAGTACTTC
size: .; D: .; J: TRBJ1-1; V: TRBV7-3; CDR3: CASSLKGGSSLMNTEAFF; DNA: TGTGCCAGCAGCTTAAAAGGGGGAAGTTCCCTAATGAACACCGAAGCTTTCTTT
size: few; D: .; J: TRBJ2-2; V: TRBV21-1; CDR3: CASSSRDRAAGELFF; DNA: TGTGCCAGCAGCAGCCGGGACAGGGCGGCCGGGGAGCTGTTTTTT
size: .; D: TRBD1; J: TRBJ2-5; V: TRBV10-2; CDR3: CARPPRRTGGPETQYF; DNA: TGCGCCAGACCCCCACGAAGGACAGGGGGCCCAGAGACCCAGTACTTC
size: .; D: TRBD1; J: TRBJ2-7; V: TRBV6-5; CDR3: CASRRRDRVGGVYF; DNA: TGTGCCAGCCGACGGCGGGACAGGGTCGGAGGTGTGTACTTC
size: many; D: TRBD1; J: TRBJ2-7; V: TRBV5-1; CDR3: CASSLGTDRVNYEQYF; DNA: TGCGCCAGCAGCTTAGGGACGGACAGGGTCAACTACGAGCAGTACTTC